The 21 T cell receptor beta chains below were found in one sample sequenced in a study of OX40 agonist ivuxolimab in advanced cancers. This table comes from immunoSEQ multiplex PCR, and its TCRdb copy is limited to in-frame clones, with some not included. Counted here are approximately 100,000 clones, about nine tenths occurring once; the ten biggest clones make up more than 0.25%. The sample here was CD4+ or CD8+ T cells sorted from blood, taken in a trial of the OX40 agonist ivuxolimab. These receptors all stem from an adult with an advanced solid tumor such as melanoma, head and neck, liver or kidney cancer.

V usage is TRBV4-2 and J usage is TRBJ1-4; D gene unclear. Germline values: CDR1 LGHNA, CDR2 YNFKEQ. This CDR3 region has 15 residues. V lost 3 bases to trimming and J lost 0 bases, with 8 bases between them. The CDR3 here is CASSQSTTTNEKLFF. The CDR3 DNA reads TGTGCCAGCAGCCAGTCGACAACAACTAATGAAAAACTGTTTTTT.

The chain recombines TRBV7-3 with TRBJ2-2; 7 positions agree with TRBD1. V trimming: 3 bases; J trimming: 3 bases; junction bases outside the gene matches: 4. CDR1 is SGHTA and CDR2 is FQGTGA in the germline V gene. This CDR3 has 15 residues. CDR3 loop: CASSLSGTDTGELFF. CDR3 DNA: TGTGCCAGCAGCTTGTCCGGGACAGACACCGGGGAGCTGTTTTTT.

This clone was observed a single time. V and J are TRBV5-4 and TRBJ2-2; the D is unclear. From germline, CDR1 is SGHNT and CDR2 YYREEE (reference sequence). Trimming removed 1 base at V and 6 bases at J, with 7 bases between. CDR3 size: 13 residues. This CDR3 reads CASSLILAGELFF. For the CDR3, the DNA is TGTGCCAGCAGCTTGATCTTGGCCGGGGAGCTGTTTTTT.

The rearrangement links TRBV6-5 to TRBJ1-1, with a possible D match to TRBD1 (6 bases). The V end was cut by 1 base, the J end by 5 bases, with 8 bases between. There are 13 residues in the CDR3. From germline, CDR1 is MNHEY and CDR2 SVGAGI. The CDR3 protein is CASSYLQGTEAFF. DNA for the CDR3: TGTGCCAGCAGTTACTTACAGGGAACTGAAGCTTTCTTT.

V usage is TRBV7-2 and J usage is TRBJ2-5; D is uncertain. V shed 4 bases and J shed 3 bases, with 6 bases lying between them. The germline gives CDR1 SGHTA, CDR2 FQGNSA. The CDR3 is 12 residues long. The DNA of the CDR3 is TGTGCCAGCAGCTCTATGAAAGAGACCCAGTACTTC. Its protein is CASSSMKETQYF.

The J gene is TRBJ2-1, the V gene TRBV6-4, with 8 positions matching TRBD2. CDR1 and CDR2 (germline): MRHNA, SNTAGT. The CDR3 is made up of 16 amino acids. J lost 4 bases, V lost 4 bases, and 9 bases had no gene match. The DNA for the CDR3 is TGTGCCAGCAGTGCCCTCCCCGGGAGGGGGTACAATGAGCAGTTCTTC. Encoded protein: CASSALPGRGYNEQFF.

This chain uses TRBV6-5 with TRBJ1-1, with TRBD1 as a possible D gene (6 bases). V was clipped by 5 bases and J by 1 base, with 11 bases between them. CDR1 is MNHEY, CDR2 SVGAGI, per germline. The CDR3 loop spans 14 amino acids. The CDR3 loop reads CASSQTGANTEAFF. The CDR3, as DNA: TGTGCCAGCAGTCAGACAGGAGCGAACACTGAAGCTTTCTTT.

The chain employs TRBV11-3 and TRBJ2-1, with D possibly being TRBD2 (6 bases). Germline assignment: CDR1 SGHNT and CDR2 YENEEA. Trimming shortened V by 4 bases and J by 6 bases, and 13 bases separated the two germline ends. The CDR3 totals 14 residues. CDR3 nucleotides: TGTGCCAGCAGCTCCGGGACTCACCGCAATGAGCAGTTCTTC. Translation gives CASSSGTHRNEQFF.

This chain joins TRBV5-4 and TRBJ2-3, with unresolved D. The V gene's germline CDR1 is SGHNT and CDR2 YYREEE (reference sequence). V gave up 1 base and J gave up 0 bases, with 9 bases separating them. The CDR3 totals 15 residues. The CDR3 loop is CASSLPGGSTDTQYF. CDR3 sequence (DNA): TGTGCCAGCAGCTTGCCGGGCGGAAGCACAGATACGCAGTATTTT.

The chain carries TRBV10-3 and TRBJ2-7; perhaps TRBD1 as D (6 bases). The V and J ends lost 2 bases and 2 bases respectively, with 7 bases between them. The V gene's germline CDR1 is ENHRY and CDR2 SYGVKD. This CDR3 spans 13 amino acids. As DNA, the CDR3 is TGTGCCATCAGTGAGGGACAGACCTACGAGCAGTACTTC. This gives the protein CAISEGQTYEQYF.

The chain joins TRBV5-1 to TRBJ2-3; the match to TRBD2 covers 14 bases. The length of the CDR3 is 17 residues. After removal of 3 bases from V and 3 bases from J, the junction contained 6 bases not matched to a gene. The germline gives CDR1 SGHRS, CDR2 YFSETQ. CDR3: CASSWGLAGDQTDTQYF. As DNA, the CDR3 is TGCGCCAGCAGCTGGGGACTAGCGGGAGACCAGACAGATACGCAGTATTTT.

The chain recombines TRBV11-2 with TRBJ2-7; 11 bases map to TRBD2. Germline CDR1 SGHAT, CDR2 FQNNGV. V lost 2 bases, J lost 7 bases, and 7 bases stayed unmatched. The CDR3 loop spans 15 amino acids. The CDR3 sequence is CASSLSTSGTGEQYF. DNA for the CDR3: TGTGCCAGCAGCTTATCGACTAGCGGGACGGGAGAGCAGTACTTC.

J is TRBJ2-3 and V is TRBV9, with 12 bases aligning to TRBD2. The V segment lost 4 bases and the J segment 0 bases; nucleotides outside the gene matches: 3. The V gene's germline CDR1 is SGDLS and CDR2 YYNGEE. The CDR3 length is 16 residues. The DNA for the CDR3 is TGTGCCAGCAGCTCACTAGCGGGGGGAAGCACAGATACGCAGTATTTT. It is translated as CASSSLAGGSTDTQYF. Complete variable domain (other parts from reference TRBV9 and TRBJ2-3): DSGVTQTPKHLITATGQRVTLRCSPRSGDLSVYWYQQSLDQGLQFLIQYYNGEERAKGNILERFSAQQFPDLHSELNLSSLELGDSALYFCASSSLAGGSTDTQYFGPGTRLTVL.

The chain couples TRBV6-5 to TRBJ1-2; D call uncertain. V lost 7 bases to trimming and J lost 0 bases, with 9 bases between them. The germline gives CDR1 MNHEY, CDR2 SVGAGI. The CDR3 runs to 13 residues. The CDR3 DNA is TGTGCCAGCATGGATCAAGCTAACTATGGCTACACCTTC. This translates into CASMDQANYGYTF.

The V call is TRBV25-1, the J call TRBJ2-7, with a tentative D call TRBD2 (6 bases). Trimming took off 4 bases at V and 6 bases at J, with 13 bases between the two ends. Germline CDR1 reads MGHDK; CDR2 reads SYGVNS. The CDR3 length is 13 residues. The CDR3 is CASSAVQGGEQYF. CDR3 in DNA: TGTGCCAGCAGTGCTGTCCAGGGAGGCGAGCAGTACTTC.

This clone appeared once. The chain uses TRBV7-6 and TRBJ2-1; no definite D call. Germline V gene lookup returns CDR1 SGHVS and CDR2 FNYEAQ. The CDR3 extends over 17 amino acids. V gave up 3 bases and J gave up 0 bases, with 15 bases separating them. The CDR3, as DNA: TGTGCCAGCAGCTTCTTCACGGGCGGCGGCTCCTACAATGAGCAGTTCTTC. Its translation: CASSFFTGGGSYNEQFF.

The CDR3: CASTYRGIDTQYF. CDR3 DNA: TGTGCCAGCACATACAGGGGTATCGATACGCAGTATTTT. V and J are TRBV2 and TRBJ2-3; 7 positions match TRBD1. Germline V lookup: CDR1 SNHLY, CDR2 FYNNEI. CDR3 length: 13 residues. Losses at the gene ends were 7 bases for V and 6 bases for J; bases not matched to a gene: 7.

The gene calls are TRBV5-1 and TRBJ2-1, with 7 bases aligning to TRBD1. In germline, CDR1 is SGHRS, CDR2 YFSETQ. Trimming removed 4 bases from V and 5 bases from J; junction bases left unmatched: 9. There are 15 residues in the CDR3. This chain's CDR3 is CASSPGQTTNNEQFF. Here the CDR3 DNA reads TGCGCCAGCAGCCCGGGACAGACTACCAACAATGAGCAGTTCTTC.

The chain combines TRBV18 with TRBJ2-7, with D perhaps TRBD1 (5 bases). Trimming took off 3 bases at V and 3 bases at J, with 9 bases between the two ends. Germline CDR1 and CDR2: KGHSH and LQKENI. This CDR3 is built from 13 residues. The CDR3 loop is CASSPLQDYEQYF. For the CDR3, the DNA is TGTGCCAGCTCACCGTTACAGGACTACGAGCAGTACTTC.

The V gene is TRBV19, the J gene TRBJ2-5, with 7 bases that match TRBD1. The CDR3 extends over 16 amino acids. V lost 4 bases, J lost 2 bases, and 10 bases stayed unmatched. Per the germline V gene, CDR1 is LNHDA and CDR2 is SQIVND (reference sequence). DNA of the CDR3: TGTGCCAGTAGTACATCGACAGGGATGCCGCAAGAGACCCAGTACTTC. It encodes CASSTSTGMPQETQYF.

V usage is TRBV5-4 and J usage is TRBJ1-5; D gene uncertain. V lost 0 bases and J 1 base, leaving 8 bases between the germline ends. The CDR3 has 15 amino acids. In germline, CDR1 is SGHNT, CDR2 YYREEE (reference sequence). CDR3 amino acids: CASSLGPYSNQPQHF. CDR3 sequence (DNA): TGTGCCAGCAGCTTGGGACCTTACAGCAATCAGCCCCAGCATTTT.